These 3 T cell receptor beta chains share one sample of origin, sequenced in a study of shared clonotypes between healthy human individuals. The repertoire was sequenced with immunoSEQ multiplex PCR; TCRdb's copy has only in-frame clones and lacks some. Of under 350,000 clones detected, around nine tenths appear once; the ten largest clones hold about 16%. What was sequenced was memory CD8+ T cells sorted from blood. Subset denoted: CD45RO+ cells pooled with CCR7-negative TemRA cells. The receptor source for this set is a man aged 18 to 35 in good health.

This chain links TRBV4-3 with TRBJ2-3, with a weak D call TRBD2 (6 bases). CDR1 is LGHNA and CDR2 is YSLEER in the germline V gene. Trimming shortened V by 1 base and J by 2 bases, and 16 bases separated the two germline ends. This CDR3 contains 17 residues. CDR3 sequence reads: CASSQGFPGVLTDTQYF. The CDR3 nucleotides read TGCGCCAGCAGCCAAGGCTTTCCGGGGGTACTCACAGATACGCAGTATTTT.

The chain joins TRBV27 to TRBJ2-2, with D tentatively TRBD1 (6 bases). Germline CDR1 reads MNHEY; CDR2 reads SMNVEV (reference sequence). With 5 bases removed from V and 0 bases from J, the gap between germline ends came to 13 bases. CDR3 length: 16 residues. The CDR3 region is CASSTWDIPNTGELFF. The CDR3 nucleotides read TGTGCCAGCAGTACCTGGGACATTCCGAACACCGGGGAGCTGTTTTTT.

This chain connects TRBV2 to TRBJ1-6; D is unclear. The CDR3 length is 14 residues. Germline-derived CDR1 and CDR2 are SNHLY and FYNNEI. The V end lost 6 bases, the J end lost 4 bases, and 10 bases lay between the germline ends. CDR3 sequence (DNA): TGTGCCAGCAGACCGATCGGGTATAATTCACCCCTCCACTTT. Translation: CASRPIGYNSPLHF.